This TCR beta chain was sequenced for a study of T cells in Graves' hyperthyroidism and ophthalmopathy (dated by TCRdb to about 2019). For context, the study as a whole: Peripheral blood samples were taken at initial diagnosis, before any treatment was given. The 95 to 100 discovery patients were randomly divided into training and test sets at a 7:3 ratio. To identify TCR V-J signatures that set the groups apart, the researchers used a discovery cohort of 100 patients, made up of approximately 43 with Graves' ophthalmopathy and about 60 with stable Graves' hyperthyroidism. After sampling, hyperthyroidism patients received methimazole starting at 30 mg daily, and ophthalmopathy patients received high-dose intravenous methylprednisolone. According to the paper, TCR Vbeta CDR3 sequencing was carried out on about 140 peripheral blood samples, which came from 40 to 45 ophthalmopathy, 75 to 80 hyperthyroidism and approximately 17 progressor patients. An independent validation cohort of about 20 hyperthyroidism patients and approximately 17 patients who later progressed to ophthalmopathy tested prospective prediction of ophthalmopathy. The study also compared thyroid tissue and blood T-cell repertoires from about six Graves' hyperthyroidism patients. Points the paper makes about the study in general: A 13 V-J signature model separated ophthalmopathy from stable hyperthyroidism, with approximately 87% sensitivity and about 81% specificity in cross-validation and 80%/75% in testing. Sample size was not statistically predetermined, and blinding of investigators to group allocation was not performed. In validation, progression to ophthalmopathy was predicted by the model with more than 65% sensitivity and roughly 76% specificity, a median of about 6.8 months before onset. Blood samples also contained most of the expanded thyroid clonotypes (frequency above 0.001), which suggests that blood repertoires may reflect thyroid immune responses.

Amplification of TCR beta CDR3 regions was carried out from RNA transcripts. The first round of RT-PCR for the TCR CDR3 was performed with the HTBI primer set and the Qiagen OneStep RT-PCR kit. Libraries were constructed in a second round of multiplex PCR, after which size selection and purification were performed. Sequencing of the libraries was done on an Illumina HiSeq2000 using paired-end 100 bp reads. The original methods were these. SOAPnuke was used to process the raw data, with reads discarded if the reads contained adapters or uncalled bases, had a mean Phred below 15, or lacked an exact constant-primer or identifier match. COPE v1.2.5 was used to merge the high-quality paired reads, and each unique nucleotide sequence was defined as a clonotype. MiTCR v1.1 was used to align the clonotypes against IMGT TRBV, TRBD and TRBJ reference segments. Analysis was restricted to V-J combinations with a frequency above 0.0001, which covered 98% to 99.2% of repertoires. A TCS score was defined as the ratio between F50 (clonal expansion) and ExV (chaos), using BLOSUM62-based TCRdist between CDR3 peptides within each V-J. Welch's t-statistics and random forest reduced just over 500 V-J features to 10 to 15, which were used in a naive Bayes classifier (R e1071). In-frame beta chains were kept once TCRdb had trimmed the public reads at Q25 with fastp and called clones with MiXCR. Rows are combined by CDR3 protein, so each entry shows the most common genes and DNA. These V and J calls rely on TCRdb rather than the paper's analysis. The sample has over 350,000 distinct CDR3 sequences on record, about 14% of them singletons. The ten top clones hold 25% to 30% of the sample.

Moderately to severely active disease, a Clinical Activity Score of at least 3, a NOSPECS grade of at least 4, and a duration under 3 months were present in ophthalmopathy patients. Any patient with an uncontrolled infection, another autoimmune disease, pregnancy or lactation was excluded. Diagnoses were established on the basis of clinical symptoms, serum thyroxine and TRAb, thyroid ultrasound, and orbital computed tomography. Ficoll-Paque density gradient centrifugation was used to isolate PBMCs from 8 to 10 ml of fresh peripheral blood. Trizol reagent was used to extract total RNA, and RNA quality was then checked on an Agilent 2100 Bioanalyzer. This clonotype appeared many times. The specificity of this receptor is unknown. Per-base quality was not reported, and no clone a single base away is much larger than it. The CDR3 covers 15 residues, taking in both the cysteine and the phenylalanine. The entry retains the CDR3 DNA only, 45 bases that are in frame from base 1. After removal of 7 bases from V and 3 bases from J, the junction retains 12 bases not matched to a gene. CDR1 and CDR2 are read off the germline V gene as MNHNS and SASEGT.

The chain employs TRBV6-1 and TRBJ2-7, and TRBD2 aligns with 7 junction nucleotides. This receptor was taken from a man aged 45 to 65 with Graves' ophthalmopathy. Sequenced: blood. The sequenced DNA is TGTGCCAGCACCAAACCCGGCGGGGGTGACTACGAGCAGTACTTC. This gives the protein CASTKPGGGDYEQYF.